The 8 T cell receptor beta chains below were found in one sample sequenced in a study of blood T cell repertoires in COVID-19. Here immunoSEQ multiplex PCR was the method, and the copy in TCRdb shows in-frame clones only, minus some. Among about 400,000 clones, nearly 90% were seen once, and the ten largest hold over 1.5%. The sample consisted of PBMCs or T cells enriched from blood (not recorded which). The receptors originated from a young woman with acute COVID-19.

V and J are TRBV9 and TRBJ1-4, with TRBD1 matching 7 bases. CDR1 and CDR2 (germline): SGDLS, YYNGEE. Trimming removed 4 bases from V and 3 bases from J; junction bases left unmatched: 9. The CDR3 is 16 amino acids. CDR3 sequence (DNA): TGTGCCAGCAGCCTCCTTGGGGGGACAGCTAATGAAAAACTGTTTTTT. Translated, it gives CASSLLGGTANEKLFF.

The chain couples TRBV27 to TRBJ2-7; 9 bases are a match to TRBD2. The CDR3 has 15 residues. The V and J ends lost 3 bases and 7 bases, in that order; junction bases with no gene match: 10. Germline values: CDR1 MNHEY, CDR2 SMNVEV (reference sequence). This CDR3 reads CASSFYASGDVEQYF. CDR3 bases: TGTGCCAGCAGTTTTTACGCTAGCGGGGACGTGGAGCAGTACTTC.

The chain recombines TRBV12-3 or TRBV12-4 with TRBJ2-7; no reliable D call. The CDR3 contains 13 residues. The germline V and J ends were trimmed by 5 bases and 0 bases, with 8 bases remaining between them. The CDR3 protein is CASSPSGSYEQYF. The CDR3 DNA is TGTGCCAGCAGTCCCTCCGGCTCCTACGAGCAGTACTTC.

The chain employs TRBV7-9 and TRBJ1-2; perhaps TRBD1 as D (6 bases). Germline CDR1 SEHNR, CDR2 FQNEAQ (reference sequence). The V end was cut by 4 bases, the J end by 0 bases, with 15 bases between. CDR3 length: 16 residues. The CDR3 loop reads CASSSILQGTNYGYTF. Written as DNA, the CDR3 is TGTGCCAGCAGCTCTATATTGCAGGGGACTAACTATGGCTACACCTTC.

V and J are TRBV27 and TRBJ2-5; 11 nucleotides match TRBD2. The CDR3 length is 14 residues. J lost 10 bases, V lost 6 bases, and 10 bases had no gene match. Germline V gene sequence: CDR1 MNHEY, CDR2 SMNVEV (reference sequence). This CDR3 is CASSIAGGRGIQYF. The CDR3 region has the DNA TGTGCCAGCAGCATAGCGGGGGGGCGAGGGATCCAGTACTTC.

The rearrangement uses TRBV14 and TRBJ2-3; TRBD2 aligns across 8 bases. Germline values: CDR1 SGHDN, CDR2 FVKESK. J gave up 7 bases and V 1 base, and 13 bases lay outside the gene matches. The CDR3 is 17 residues long. The DNA of the CDR3 is TGTGCCAGCAGCCAAGGAATAGGGACTAGTTTTGGAAATACGCAGTATTTT. Translation: CASSQGIGTSFGNTQYF.

CDR3 loop: CSASDPGTPYYEQYF. In nucleotides, the CDR3 is TGCAGTGCTAGTGACCCCGGGACTCCTTACTACGAGCAGTACTTC. This rearrangement joins TRBV20-1 to TRBJ2-7; D is possibly TRBD2 (6 bases). The V gene lost 3 bases and the J gene lost 3 bases, with 18 bases spanning the gap. This CDR3 comprises 15 residues. Germline CDR1 DFQATT, CDR2 SNEGSKA (reference sequence).

The chain uses TRBV6-5 and TRBJ1-6; TRBD1 aligns across 8 bases. This CDR3 is 15 amino acids long. Germline V gene sequence: CDR1 MNHEY, CDR2 SVGAGI. V lost 4 bases and J lost 11; bases outside the gene matches: 10. The DNA for the CDR3 is TGTGCCAGCAGTTCTCGGACAGGGAATTTGACACCCCTCCACTTT. It yields the protein CASSSRTGNLTPLHF.